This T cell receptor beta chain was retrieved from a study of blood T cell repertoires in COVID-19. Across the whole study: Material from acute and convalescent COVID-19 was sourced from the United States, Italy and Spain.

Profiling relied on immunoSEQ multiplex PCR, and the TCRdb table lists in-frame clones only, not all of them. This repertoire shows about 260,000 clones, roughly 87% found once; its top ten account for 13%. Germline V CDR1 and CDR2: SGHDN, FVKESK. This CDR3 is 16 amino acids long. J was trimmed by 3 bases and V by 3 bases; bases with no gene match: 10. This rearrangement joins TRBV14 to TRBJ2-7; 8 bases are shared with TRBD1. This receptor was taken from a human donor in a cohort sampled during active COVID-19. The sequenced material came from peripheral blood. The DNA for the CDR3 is TGTGCCAGCAGCCACAAACCGGGACAGGCGAACTACGAGCAGTACTTC. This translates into CASSHKPGQANYEQYF.